What follows are 14 T cell receptor beta chains derived from one specimen sequenced in a study of CD8+ T cells in alopecia areata. Sequencing templates came from extracted RNA that was reverse transcribed into cDNA. Using immunoSEQ multiplex PCR, the repertoire was profiled, and TCRdb retains in-frame clones only, with some absent. The repertoire consists of roughly 120,000 clones, with roughly 63% occurring once and the leading ten covering around 30%. Treatment meaning: oral pan-JAK inhibitor, 5-10 mg twice daily. The sample in question was CD8+ T cells sorted from blood, obtained at week 4, from a patient treated with tofacitinib. The receptor set was obtained from a human donor with alopecia areata.

The rearrangement uses TRBV15 and TRBJ2-3, with D possibly called TRBD1 or TRBD2 (6 bases each). Germline V gives CDR1 LNHNV, CDR2 YYDKDF (reference sequence). V lost 5 bases and J 2 bases, leaving 14 bases between the germline ends. CDR3 length: 15 amino acids. DNA of the CDR3: TGTGCCACCAGCGGGGGCGGGACTGACACAGATACGCAGTATTTT. Its protein is CATSGGGTDTDTQYF.

The chain joins TRBV4-1 to TRBJ2-1; D not certain. Trimming left V 0 bases short and J 12 bases short, with 15 bases between. Germline values: CDR1 MGHRA, CDR2 YSYEKL. The CDR3 covers 14 residues. DNA for the CDR3: TGCGCCAGCAGCCAAGATTCGGTTCTTTTCGGGCAGTTCTTC. The encoded protein is CASSQDSVLFGQFF.

The V gene is TRBV7-3, the J gene TRBJ2-5; possibly TRBD1 for D (7 bases). CDR1 is SGHTA, CDR2 FQGTGA, per germline. This CDR3 is built from 14 residues. With 4 bases removed from V and 5 bases from J, the gap between germline ends came to 14 bases. The CDR3 bases are TGTGCCAGCAGCTCCACAGGGGCGGGGGAGACCCAGTACTTC. Translation: CASSSTGAGETQYF. Variable domain in full (rest from reference TRBV7-3 and TRBJ2-5): GAGVSQTPSNKVTEKGKYVELRCDPISGHTALYWYRQSLGQGPEFLIYFQGTGAADDSGLPNDRFFAVRPEGSVSTLKIQRTERGDSAVYLCASSSTGAGETQYFGPGTRLLVL.

The V call is TRBV7-9, the J call TRBJ2-1; D is perhaps TRBD1 (6 bases). The germline CDR1 and CDR2 sequences are SEHNR and FQNEAQ (reference sequence). The CDR3 has 14 residues. Between the trimmed V and J ends, which lost 3 bases and 5 bases, there was a span of 11 bases. The CDR3 here is CASSFGTLDNEQFF. CDR3 coding DNA: TGTGCCAGCAGCTTCGGGACACTGGACAATGAGCAGTTCTTC.

This clone was seen a handful of times. Other DNA sequences from this sample encode an identical CDR3 as well. The chain uses TRBV30 and TRBJ1-1, with 11 bases matching TRBD1. The ends lost 0 bases at V and 4 bases at J; junction bases unmatched: 1. CDR1 GTSNPN and CDR2 SVGIG come from the germline V gene (reference sequence). The length of the CDR3 is 14 residues. In nucleotides, the CDR3 is TGTGCCTGGAGTGTAGGACAGGGGGCCACTGAAGCTTTCTTT. It codes for CAWSVGQGATEAFF.

This chain joins TRBV4-1 and TRBJ1-2; maybe TRBD1 (6 bases). In germline, CDR1 is MGHRA, CDR2 YSYEKL. The CDR3 is 15 amino acids. Trimming removed 4 bases at V and 5 bases at J, with 17 bases between. CDR3 in DNA: TGCGCCAGCAGCCTTCGCAGGGGCGACGAATATGGCTACACCTTC. Translated: CASSLRRGDEYGYTF.

This clone showed up just a few times. CDR3: CSVGLDFFGTGELFF. The CDR3 DNA follows: TGCAGCGTTGGCTTGGATTTTTTTGGCACCGGGGAGCTGTTTTTT. This chain uses TRBV29-1 with TRBJ2-2; D is undetermined. Germline CDR1 is SQVTM and CDR2 is ANQGSEA. This CDR3 region has 15 residues. Trimming removed 4 bases from V and 4 bases from J, with 16 bases in between.

The chain employs TRBV27 and TRBJ2-2; a weak D match, TRBD2 (6 bases). V gave up 6 bases and J gave up 6 bases, with 17 bases separating them. The germline V gene has CDR1 MNHEY and CDR2 SMNVEV (reference sequence). This CDR3 spans 15 amino acids. This CDR3 is CASRPGSSGAGELFF. The CDR3 DNA is TGTGCCAGCAGACCCGGGAGTTCCGGGGCCGGGGAGCTGTTTTTT.

The gene calls are TRBV13 and TRBJ2-5, with 8 bases identical to TRBD2. This CDR3 has 17 residues. Germline lookup yields CDR1 PRHDT and CDR2 FYEKMQ (reference sequence). V shed 5 bases and J 5 bases; nucleotides not matched to a gene: 16. The CDR3 DNA sequence: TGTGCCAGCAGCGGAGAGCGGGGGAGCTGGGGGGAGGAGACCCAGTACTTC. It translates to CASSGERGSWGEETQYF.

The genes are TRBV27 and TRBJ2-3; 8 bases are a match to TRBD2. Trimming cost V 4 bases and J 2 bases; bases outside gene matches: 14. Per the germline V gene, CDR1 is MNHEY and CDR2 is SMNVEV (reference sequence). The CDR3 is made up of 18 amino acids. The CDR3 spells CASSSPLGAGGPTDTQYF. CDR3 bases: TGTGCCAGCAGTTCGCCACTCGGGGCGGGGGGCCCCACAGATACGCAGTATTTT.

This chain connects TRBV4-1 to TRBJ1-1, with 8 bases lining up with TRBD1. The trim removed 0 bases at V and 5 bases at J, leaving 5 bases unmatched. CDR1 is MGHRA, CDR2 YSYEKL, per germline. The CDR3 contains 15 residues. The CDR3 bases are TGCGCCAGCAGCCAAGATGACAGGGGTGGGACTGAAGCTTTCTTT. This gives the protein CASSQDDRGGTEAFF.

The chain is built from TRBV12-5 and TRBJ2-5; D is possibly TRBD1 (5 bases). The germline CDR1 and CDR2 sequences are LGHNT and FRNRAP. V was cut by 7 bases and J by 1 base, with 16 bases left in between. CDR3 size: 15 residues. CDR3 protein: CASALAQGGQETQYF. The CDR3 nucleotides are TGTGCTAGTGCCCTGGCTCAGGGCGGCCAAGAGACCCAGTACTTC.

V usage is TRBV6-4 and J usage is TRBJ2-7; D not certain. This CDR3 spans 15 amino acids. CDR1 and CDR2 (germline): MRHNA, SNTAGT. V gave up 0 bases and J gave up 0 bases, with 9 bases separating them. In DNA, the CDR3 is TGTGCCAGCAGTGACTCCAGGATAAACTCCTACGAGCAGTACTTC. Encoded protein: CASSDSRINSYEQYF.

Concerning this clone: One junction end does not reproduce the germline sequence, and a read error may be involved. The chain recombines TRBV20-1 with TRBJ1-2, with a weak D call TRBD1 (6 bases). In germline, CDR1 is DFQATT, CDR2 SNEGSKA (reference sequence). This CDR3 region has 10 residues. The CDR3 here is CSAKRGGLVF. CDR3 bases: TGCAGTGCTAAAAGGGGGGGCCTTGTCTTC.